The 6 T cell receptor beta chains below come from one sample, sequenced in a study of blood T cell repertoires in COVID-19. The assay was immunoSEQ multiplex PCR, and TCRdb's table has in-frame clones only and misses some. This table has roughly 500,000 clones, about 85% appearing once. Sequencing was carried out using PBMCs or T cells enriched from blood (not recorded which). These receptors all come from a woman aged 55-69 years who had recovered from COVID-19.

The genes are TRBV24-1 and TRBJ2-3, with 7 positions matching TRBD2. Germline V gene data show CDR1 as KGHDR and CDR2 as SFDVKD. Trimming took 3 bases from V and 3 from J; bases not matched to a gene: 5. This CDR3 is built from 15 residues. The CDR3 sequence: CATSDRGVGTDTQYF. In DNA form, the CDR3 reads TGTGCCACCAGTGATCGGGGGGTGGGGACAGATACGCAGTATTTT.

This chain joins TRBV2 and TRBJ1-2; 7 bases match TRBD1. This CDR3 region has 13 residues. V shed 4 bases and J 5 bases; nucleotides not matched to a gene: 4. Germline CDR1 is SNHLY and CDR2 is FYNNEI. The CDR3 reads CASSVGQLYGYTF. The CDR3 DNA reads TGTGCCAGCAGTGTGGGACAGCTATATGGCTACACCTTC.

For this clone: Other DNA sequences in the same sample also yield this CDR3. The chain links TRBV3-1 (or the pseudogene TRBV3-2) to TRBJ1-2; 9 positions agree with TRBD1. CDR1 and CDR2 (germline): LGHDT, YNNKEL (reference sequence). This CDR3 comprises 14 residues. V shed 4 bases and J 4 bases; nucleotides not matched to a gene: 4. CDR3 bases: TGTGCCAGCAGCCCGGGACAGGGCGGCTATGGCTACACCTTC. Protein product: CASSPGQGGYGYTF.

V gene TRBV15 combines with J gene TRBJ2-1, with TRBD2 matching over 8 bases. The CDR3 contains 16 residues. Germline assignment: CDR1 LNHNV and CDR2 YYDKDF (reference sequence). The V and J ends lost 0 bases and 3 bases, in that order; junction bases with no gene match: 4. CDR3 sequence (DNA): TGTGCCACCAGCAGAGATTGGGCGGGGGGCTACAATGAGCAGTTCTTC. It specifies CATSRDWAGGYNEQFF.

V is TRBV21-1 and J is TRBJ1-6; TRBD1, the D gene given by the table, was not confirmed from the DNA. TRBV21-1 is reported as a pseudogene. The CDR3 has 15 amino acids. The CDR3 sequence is CASSPERDRTSPLHF. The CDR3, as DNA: TGTGCCAGCAGCCCTGAACGCGACAGGACCTCACCCCTCCACTTT.

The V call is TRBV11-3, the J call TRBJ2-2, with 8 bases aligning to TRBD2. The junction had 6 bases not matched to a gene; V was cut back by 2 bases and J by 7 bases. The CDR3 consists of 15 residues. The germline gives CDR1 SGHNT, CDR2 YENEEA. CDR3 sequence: CASSLYGGANGELFF. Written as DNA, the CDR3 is TGTGCCAGCAGCTTATACGGGGGGGCTAACGGGGAGCTGTTTTTT.